The T cell receptor (beta chain) described here comes from a study of blood T cells in healthy people across ages. A second PCR of about 7 to 11 cycles used a sample-barcoded 5' primer and a J-beta primer mix. Every sample produced at least 2.5 million CDR3-containing paired-end reads. TCRdb re-called the 5' RACE reads through MiXCR, storing one row per CDR3 protein. Among some 760,000 distinct CDR3 sequences, 25% were seen once, and the ten largest hold just under 9.5%. CDR1 MNHNS and CDR2 SASEGT come from the germline V gene. This CDR3 is 11 amino acids long. V lost 6 bases and J 0 bases, leaving 3 bases between the germline ends. This clonotype was found a few times. This clone may be a read error of a much larger clone one base away. The same sample was also studied in work on T cells of mothers and their children. That source reports: The M1S primer of the second PCR added sample barcodes and 2-4 random nucleotides. Thymic selection, a shaping force on TCR recombination output, acts similarly in related and unrelated pairs.

Sequencing was carried out using blood. The source is a boy aged 5-17 years in good health. The chain couples TRBV6-1 to TRBJ2-7; no firm D call. The CDR3 protein is CASRHSYEQYF. The CDR3 region has the DNA TGTGCCAGCAGACACTCCTACGAGCAGTACTTC.